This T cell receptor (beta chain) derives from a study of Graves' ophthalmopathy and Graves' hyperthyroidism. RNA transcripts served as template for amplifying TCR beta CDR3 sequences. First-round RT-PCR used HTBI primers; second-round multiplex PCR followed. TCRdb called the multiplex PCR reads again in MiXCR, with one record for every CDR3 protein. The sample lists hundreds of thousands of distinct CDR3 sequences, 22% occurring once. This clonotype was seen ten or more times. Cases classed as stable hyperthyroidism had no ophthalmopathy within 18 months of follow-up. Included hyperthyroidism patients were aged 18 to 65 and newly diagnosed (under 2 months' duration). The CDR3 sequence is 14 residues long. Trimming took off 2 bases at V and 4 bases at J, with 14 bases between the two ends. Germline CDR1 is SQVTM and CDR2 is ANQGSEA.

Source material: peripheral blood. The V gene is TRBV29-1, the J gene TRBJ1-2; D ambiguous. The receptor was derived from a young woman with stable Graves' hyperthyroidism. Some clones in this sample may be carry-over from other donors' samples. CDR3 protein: CSVERQTRLYGYTF. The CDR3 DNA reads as TGCAGCGTTGAACGCCAGACTAGACTCTATGGCTACACCTTC.